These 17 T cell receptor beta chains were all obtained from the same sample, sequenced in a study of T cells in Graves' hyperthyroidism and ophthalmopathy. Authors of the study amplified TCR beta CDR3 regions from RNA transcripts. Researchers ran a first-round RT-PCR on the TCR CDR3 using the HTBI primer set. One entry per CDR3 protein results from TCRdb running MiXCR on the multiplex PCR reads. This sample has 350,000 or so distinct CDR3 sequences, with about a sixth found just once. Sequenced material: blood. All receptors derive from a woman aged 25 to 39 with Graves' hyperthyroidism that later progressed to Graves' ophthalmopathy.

CDR3 sequence: CASSLDRGSQETQYF. CDR3 DNA: TGTGCCAGCAGCTTAGATCGAGGCAGCCAAGAGACCCAGTACTTC. The rearrangement uses TRBV11-2 and TRBJ2-5; D call uncertain. Trimming cost V 0 bases and J 1 base, with 9 bases left between them. CDR1 and CDR2 (germline): SGHAT, FQNNGV. This CDR3 spans 15 amino acids.

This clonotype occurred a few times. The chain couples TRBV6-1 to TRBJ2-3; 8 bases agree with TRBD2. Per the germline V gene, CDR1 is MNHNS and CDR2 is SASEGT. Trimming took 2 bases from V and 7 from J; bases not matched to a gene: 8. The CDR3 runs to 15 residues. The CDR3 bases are TGTGCCAGCAGTGAATCTTCGGGGGGGCCATATACGCAGTATTTT. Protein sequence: CASSESSGGPYTQYF.

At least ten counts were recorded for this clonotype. CDR3 sequence reads: CSAKWDVGGEWTEAFF. The CDR3 DNA follows: TGCAGTGCAAAGTGGGACGTCGGGGGGGAGTGGACTGAAGCTTTCTTT. The V call is TRBV20-1, the J call TRBJ1-1; possible D gene TRBD1, 5 bases. Trimming removed 6 bases at V and 5 bases at J, with 25 bases between. Looked up from germline, CDR1 is DFQATT and CDR2 is SNEGSKA (reference sequence). The CDR3 runs to 16 residues.

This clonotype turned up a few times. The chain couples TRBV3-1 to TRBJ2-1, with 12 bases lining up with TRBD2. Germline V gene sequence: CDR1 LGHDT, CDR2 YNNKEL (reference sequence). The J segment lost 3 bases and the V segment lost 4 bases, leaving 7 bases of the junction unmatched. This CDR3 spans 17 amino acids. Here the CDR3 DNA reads TGTGCCAGCAGCCCCGTTCCTAGCGGGAGGGGCTACAATGAGCAGTTCTTC. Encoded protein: CASSPVPSGRGYNEQFF.

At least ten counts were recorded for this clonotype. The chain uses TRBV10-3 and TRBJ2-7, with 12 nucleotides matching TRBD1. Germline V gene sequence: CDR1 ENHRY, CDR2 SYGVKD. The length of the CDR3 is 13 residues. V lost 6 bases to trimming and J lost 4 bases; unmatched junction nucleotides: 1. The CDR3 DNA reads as TGTGCCATCAGGGGACAGGGGGCGTACGAGCAGTACTTC. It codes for CAIRGQGAYEQYF.

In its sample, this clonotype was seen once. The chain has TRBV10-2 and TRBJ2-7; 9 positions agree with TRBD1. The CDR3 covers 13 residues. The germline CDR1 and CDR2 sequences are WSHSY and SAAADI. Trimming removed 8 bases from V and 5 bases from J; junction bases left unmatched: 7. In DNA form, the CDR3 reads TGCGCCAGCGCCGGGACAGGGTACAACGAGCAGTACGTC. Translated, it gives CASAGTGYNEQYV.

CDR3 residues: CASSLGTGNAREQYF. In DNA form, the CDR3 reads TGTGCCAGCAGCTTGGGAACAGGAAACGCGCGGGAGCAGTACTTC. This sequence joins TRBV5-6 and TRBJ2-7, with a possible D match to TRBD1 (5 bases). Germline values: CDR1 SGHDT, CDR2 YYEEEE. The CDR3 sequence is 15 residues long. Trimming shortened V by 0 bases and J by 7 bases, and 17 bases separated the two germline ends.

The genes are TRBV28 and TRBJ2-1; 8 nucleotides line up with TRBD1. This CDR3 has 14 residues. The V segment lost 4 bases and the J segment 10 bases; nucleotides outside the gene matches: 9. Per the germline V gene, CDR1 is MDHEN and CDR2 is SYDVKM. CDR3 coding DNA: TGTGCCAGCAGTTCGCCCTATCGGACAGGGGAGCAGTTCTTC. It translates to CASSSPYRTGEQFF.

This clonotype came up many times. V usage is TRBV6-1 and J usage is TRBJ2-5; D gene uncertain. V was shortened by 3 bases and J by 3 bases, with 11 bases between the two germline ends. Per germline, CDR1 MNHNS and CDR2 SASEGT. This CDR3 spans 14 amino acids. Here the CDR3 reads CASSEAWRKETQYF. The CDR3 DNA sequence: TGTGCCAGCAGTGAGGCATGGCGGAAAGAGACCCAGTACTTC.

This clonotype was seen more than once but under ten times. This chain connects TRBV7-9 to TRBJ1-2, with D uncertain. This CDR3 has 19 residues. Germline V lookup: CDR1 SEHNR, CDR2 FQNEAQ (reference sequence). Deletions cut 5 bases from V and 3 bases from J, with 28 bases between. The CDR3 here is CASSKGFDGSWKWYYGYTF. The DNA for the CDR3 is TGTGCCAGCAGCAAAGGATTCGACGGCTCCTGGAAATGGTACTATGGCTACACCTTC.

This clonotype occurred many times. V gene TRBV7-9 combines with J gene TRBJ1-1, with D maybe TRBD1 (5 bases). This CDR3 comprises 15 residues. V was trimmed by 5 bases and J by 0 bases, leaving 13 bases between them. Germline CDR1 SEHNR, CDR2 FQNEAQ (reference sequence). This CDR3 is CASSPGGVMNTEAFF. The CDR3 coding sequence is TGTGCCAGCAGCCCCGGGGGGGTTATGAACACTGAAGCTTTCTTT.

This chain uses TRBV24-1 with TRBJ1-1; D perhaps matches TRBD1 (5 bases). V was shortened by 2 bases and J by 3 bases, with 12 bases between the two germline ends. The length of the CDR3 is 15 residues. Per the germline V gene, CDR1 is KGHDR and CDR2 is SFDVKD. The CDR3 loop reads CATSDSGGGDTEAFF. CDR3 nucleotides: TGTGCCACCAGTGATTCGGGGGGGGGGGACACTGAAGCTTTCTTT.

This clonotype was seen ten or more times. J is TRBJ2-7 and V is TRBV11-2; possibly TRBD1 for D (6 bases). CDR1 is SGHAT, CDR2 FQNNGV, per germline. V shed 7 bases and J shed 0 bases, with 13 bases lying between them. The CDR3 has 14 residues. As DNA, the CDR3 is TGTGCCAGCACCCCTATGACAGGCTCCTACGAGCAGTACTTC. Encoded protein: CASTPMTGSYEQYF.

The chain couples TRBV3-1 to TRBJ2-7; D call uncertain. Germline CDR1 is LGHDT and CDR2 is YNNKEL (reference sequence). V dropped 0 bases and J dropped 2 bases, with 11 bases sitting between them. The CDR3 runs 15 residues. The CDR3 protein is CASSQDLTPTYEQYF. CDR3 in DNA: TGTGCCAGCAGCCAAGATCTAACACCTACCTACGAGCAGTACTTC.

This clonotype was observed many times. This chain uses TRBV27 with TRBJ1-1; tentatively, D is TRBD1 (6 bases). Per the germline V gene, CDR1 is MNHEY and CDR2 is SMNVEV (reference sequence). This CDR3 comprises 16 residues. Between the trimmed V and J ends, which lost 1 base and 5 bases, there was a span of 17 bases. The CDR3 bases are TGTGCCAGCAGTTTATGGTCAGGGGTAGTTCGGACTGAAGCTTTCTTT. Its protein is CASSLWSGVVRTEAFF.

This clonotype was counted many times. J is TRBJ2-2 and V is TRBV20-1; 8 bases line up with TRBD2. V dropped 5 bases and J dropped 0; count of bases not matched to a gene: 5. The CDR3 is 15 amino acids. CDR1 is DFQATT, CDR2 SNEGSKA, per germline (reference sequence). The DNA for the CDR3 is TGCAGTGCTCTTATAGCGGGAACGAACACCGGGGAGCTGTTTTTT. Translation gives CSALIAGTNTGELFF.

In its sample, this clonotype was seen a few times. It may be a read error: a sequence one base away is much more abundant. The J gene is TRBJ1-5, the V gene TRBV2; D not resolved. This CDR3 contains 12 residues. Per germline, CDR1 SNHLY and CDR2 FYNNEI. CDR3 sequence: CASSESNQLQHF. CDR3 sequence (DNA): TGTGCCAGCAGTGAAAGCAATCAGCTCCAGCATTTT. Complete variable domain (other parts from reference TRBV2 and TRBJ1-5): EPEVTQTPSHQVTQMGQEVILRCVPISNHLYFYWYRQILGQKVEFLVSFYNNEISEKSEIFDDQFSVERPDGSNFTLKIRSTKLEDSAMYFCASSESNQLQHFGDGTRLSIL.